The 14 T cell receptor beta chains listed next were all sequenced from one sample in a study of beta chain features in type 1 diabetes. Sequenced material consisted of expressed TCRB transcripts (all of the isolated RNA was reverse transcribed). Measured with immunoSEQ multiplex PCR; TCRdb has only the in-frame clones, and not every one. The sample records 620,000 or so clones, roughly 16% being singletons. The sequencing input was naive CD4+ T cells from blood. These TCRs come from a man between 18 and 29 years old in good health.

This clone came up a few times. The chain has TRBV28 and TRBJ1-2; TRBD1 matches 11 bases. Germline CDR1 and CDR2: MDHEN and SYDVKM. Germline trimming cut 8 bases from V and 7 bases from J; bases unmatched to any gene: 3. The CDR3 extends over 12 amino acids. The chain's CDR3 is CASPGTGGGYTF. The CDR3 DNA reads TGTGCCAGCCCAGGGACAGGGGGTGGCTACACCTTC.

The chain is built from TRBV5-1 and TRBJ1-1; no clear D. CDR3 length equals 15 residues. The V end lost 2 bases, the J end lost 0 bases, and 11 bases lay between the germline ends. Looked up from germline, CDR1 is SGHRS and CDR2 is YFSETQ. Here the CDR3 DNA reads TGCGCCAGCAGCTTTGGGATAACCTTGAACACTGAAGCTTTCTTT. Translated, it gives CASSFGITLNTEAFF.

This clone has just a few counts. J is TRBJ2-1 and V is TRBV7-3; 11 nucleotides align to TRBD2. This CDR3 is 22 amino acids long. J gave up 4 bases and V 1 base, and 21 bases lay outside the gene matches. Germline CDR1 reads SGHTA; CDR2 reads FQGTGA. CDR3 amino acids: CASSLKSWGTSGEYRFYNEQFF. In nucleotides, the CDR3 is TGTGCCAGCAGCTTAAAATCTTGGGGGACTAGCGGAGAGTACCGATTTTACAATGAGCAGTTCTTC.

Turning to this clone: This same CDR3 is encoded by further DNA sequences in the sample. The chain employs TRBV15 and TRBJ2-6; no clear D. V lost 2 bases and J 4 bases, leaving 6 bases between the germline ends. The CDR3 runs to 14 residues. Germline V gives CDR1 LNHNV, CDR2 YYDKDF (reference sequence). The CDR3 nucleotides are TGTGCCACCAGCAGATCATCAGGGGCCAACGTCCTGACTTTC. Its protein is CATSRSSGANVLTF.

The chain joins TRBV7-9 to TRBJ1-2; a possible D gene is TRBD1 (6 bases). Germline values: CDR1 SEHNR, CDR2 FQNEAQ (reference sequence). Trimming removed 0 bases at V and 2 bases at J, with 7 bases between. This CDR3 contains 14 residues. The chain's CDR3 is CASSLAGTNYGYTF. The CDR3 region has the DNA TGTGCCAGCAGCTTAGCCGGGACAAACTATGGCTACACCTTC.

This clone was counted between two and nine times. The V gene is TRBV6-4, the J gene TRBJ1-5; D uncertain. Germline CDR1 MRHNA, CDR2 SNTAGT. The CDR3 has 14 amino acids. Trimming removed 3 bases from V and 1 base from J, with 7 bases in between. For the CDR3, the DNA is TGTGCCAGCAGTGAGCGATGGAGCAATCAGCCCCAGCATTTT. It translates to CASSERWSNQPQHF.

In this sample, this clone turned up a few times. The chain carries TRBV11-1 and TRBJ2-7; D gene uncertain. From germline, CDR1 is SGHAT and CDR2 FQDESV (reference sequence). V was clipped by 6 bases and J by 6 bases, with 9 bases between them. The CDR3 is 11 residues long. CDR3 loop: CASRSEVEQYF. CDR3 nucleotides: TGTGCCAGCAGATCCGAGGTCGAGCAGTACTTC.

This clone was seen a few times. The V gene is TRBV10-3, the J gene TRBJ1-4; 8 nucleotides align to TRBD1. Germline CDR1 is ENHRY and CDR2 is SYGVKD. With V trimmed by 10 bases and J by 7 bases, 14 bases remained unmatched. This CDR3 is 15 amino acids long. The CDR3 DNA follows: TGTGCCAGCGCCGGGACTGGCAGGGGGCCTGAAAAACTGTTTTTT. It encodes CASAGTGRGPEKLFF.

This clone has just a few counts. The J gene is TRBJ2-1, the V gene TRBV7-2; D call uncertain. Trimming took off 2 bases at V and 1 base at J, with 12 bases between the two ends. The CDR3 totals 16 residues. Germline values: CDR1 SGHTA, CDR2 FQGNSA. CDR3 DNA sequence: TGTGCCAGCAGCTTATCCCGGACGGGTTCCTACAATGAGCAGTTCTTC. Translation: CASSLSRTGSYNEQFF. Drawing the rest from reference TRBV7-2 and TRBJ2-1, the complete variable domain is GAGVSQSPSNKVTEKGKDVELRCDPISGHTALYWYRQSLGQGLEFLIYFQGNSAPDKSGLPSDRFSAERTGGSVSTLTIQRTQQEDSAVYLCASSLSRTGSYNEQFFGPGTRLTVL.

This clone came up a few times. The same CDR3 can be traced to other DNA sequences in this sample. The V call is TRBV9, the J call TRBJ1-1, with D possibly TRBD1 on 6 matching bases. Germline CDR1 is SGDLS and CDR2 is YYNGEE. V gave up 1 base and J gave up 5 bases, with 12 bases separating them. There are 14 residues in the CDR3. CDR3 DNA sequence: TGTGCCAGCAGCGTACTGGGGGCAGGGACTGAAGCTTTCTTT. Its protein is CASSVLGAGTEAFF. Full variable domain (rest looked up from reference TRBV9 and TRBJ1-1): DSGVTQTPKHLITATGQRVTLRCSPRSGDLSVYWYQQSLDQGLQFLIQYYNGEERAKGNILERFSAQQFPDLHSELNLSSLELGDSALYFCASSVLGAGTEAFFGQGTRLTVV.

There are a few counts of this clone. The rearrangement uses TRBV10-3 and TRBJ1-1, with D unresolved. Germline V gene sequence: CDR1 ENHRY, CDR2 SYGVKD. The CDR3 contains 13 residues. V dropped 7 bases and J dropped 3 bases, with 12 bases sitting between them. The chain's CDR3 is CAIKAMRDTEAFF. The CDR3 nucleotides read TGTGCCATCAAGGCGATGAGGGACACTGAAGCTTTCTTT.

The chain is built from TRBV9 and TRBJ2-2; no firm D call. The V end lost 3 bases, the J end lost 4 bases, and 25 bases lay between the germline ends. The CDR3 loop spans 19 amino acids. From germline, CDR1 is SGDLS and CDR2 YYNGEE. For the CDR3, the DNA is TGTGCCAGCAGCGAGAGTCTAAGCACGATATGGGGTGGCACCGGGGAGCTGTTTTTT. Protein: CASSESLSTIWGGTGELFF.

V gene TRBV7-2 combines with J gene TRBJ2-7, with 7 bases aligning to TRBD2. V lost 1 base, J lost 7 bases, and 4 bases stayed unmatched. The CDR3 spans 13 residues. The germline CDR1 and CDR2 sequences are SGHTA and FQGNSA. The CDR3 region has the DNA TGTGCCAGCAGCTTAGAGTTACTAGCGGAGCAGTACTTC. Its translation: CASSLELLAEQYF.

This clone turned up a few times. The chain carries TRBV7-9 and TRBJ1-2; TRBD1 matches 8 bases. Germline loops: CDR1 SEHNR, CDR2 FQNEAQ (reference sequence). V was pared by 1 base and J by 9 bases, with 4 bases of the junction left unmatched. The CDR3 extends over 13 amino acids. In DNA, the CDR3 is TGTGCCAGCAGCTTAGGGACAGGGAGGCGCTACACCTTC. This encodes CASSLGTGRRYTF. Using reference TRBV7-9 and TRBJ1-2 for the parts outside the CDR3, the full variable domain is DTGVSQNPRHKITKRGQNVTFRCDPISEHNRLYWYRQTLGQGPEFLTYFQNEAQLEKSRLLSDRFSAERPKGSFSTLEIQRTEQGDSAMYLCASSLGTGRRYTFGSGTRLTVV.